Described below is a single TCR beta chain sequence and its context. Antigen: not known. The data are from a study of long-term antiretroviral therapy in people with HIV. Germline-derived CDR1 and CDR2 are MNHNS and SASEGT. The CDR3 is 15 residues long. Trimming pared 1 base from V and 7 bases from J, leaving 14 bases between. General observations from the study: Pre-ART-expanded clones dominated the repertoire at all time points. Even long-term ART left TRB diversity below transplant donor controls, despite gains. HIV repertoires spanned tighter CDR3 length ranges than controls did.

They ran version v3.0 of the immunoSEQ assay at survey level. Target depth was 40,000-50,000 T-cell genomes per sample. Some clones are missing from TCRdb's copy, which holds only in-frame ones; the method was immunoSEQ multiplex PCR. The repertoire holds just over 15,000 clones, with roughly 80% as singletons. The material sequenced was unsorted PBMCs, taken just before starting antiretroviral therapy. The chain combines TRBV6-1 with TRBJ1-5; D is uncertain. This TCR was sampled from a man in his forties with HIV. The CDR3 loop is CASSEENRLGQPQHF. As DNA, the CDR3 is TGTGCCAGCAGTGAAGAGAACAGACTGGGCCAGCCCCAGCATTTT.